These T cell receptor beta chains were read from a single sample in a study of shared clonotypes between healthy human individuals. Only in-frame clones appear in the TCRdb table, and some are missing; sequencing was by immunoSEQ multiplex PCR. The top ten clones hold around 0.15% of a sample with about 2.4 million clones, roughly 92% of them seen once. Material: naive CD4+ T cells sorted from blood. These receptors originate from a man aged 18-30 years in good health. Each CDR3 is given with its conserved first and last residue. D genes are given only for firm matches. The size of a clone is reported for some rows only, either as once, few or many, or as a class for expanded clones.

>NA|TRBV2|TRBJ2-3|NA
TGTGCCAGCAAAGACAGTCCTTTAGATACGCAGTATTTT
CASKDSPLDTQYF
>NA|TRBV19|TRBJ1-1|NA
TGTGCCAGTAGTATCTACAGGGACACTGAAGCTTTCTTT
CASSIYRDTEAFF
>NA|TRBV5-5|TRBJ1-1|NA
TGTGCCAGCAGCTTACTGGACGGGAACACTGAAGCTTTCTTT
CASSLLDGNTEAFF
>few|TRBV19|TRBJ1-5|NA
TGTGCCAGTAGGACCGATAATCAGCCCCAGCATTTT
CASRTDNQPQHF
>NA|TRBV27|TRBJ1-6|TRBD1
TGTGCCAGCAGTTCCCGGGACAGAAATTCACCCCTCCACTTT
CASSSRDRNSPLHF
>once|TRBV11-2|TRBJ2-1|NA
TGTGCCAGCAGCTCCCGGGGTAATGAGCAGTTCTTC
CASSSRGNEQFF
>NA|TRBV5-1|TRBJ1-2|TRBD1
TGCGCCAGCAGCTCTGGACAGGGTTATGGCTACACCTTC
CASSSGQGYGYTF
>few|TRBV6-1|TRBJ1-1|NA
TGTGCCAGCCTCAGGCAGTGGTTTGAAGCTTTCTTT
CASLRQWFEAFF
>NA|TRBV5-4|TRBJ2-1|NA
TGTGCCAGCAGCCCGGCGGGGCTAGGGCAGAGCTCCTACAATGAGCAGTTCTTC
CASSPAGLGQSSYNEQFF
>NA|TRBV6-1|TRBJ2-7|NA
TGTGCCAGCAGTGAAGTTGAGGGGCGTCTCGACGAGCAGTACTTC
CASSEVEGRLDEQYF
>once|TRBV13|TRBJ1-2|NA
TGTGCCAGCAGCTTAGGCGGTTCTGAGACGGGTGGCTACACCTTC
CASSLGGSETGGYTF
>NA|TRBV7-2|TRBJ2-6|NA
TGTGCCAGCAGCTTAGCGGGGAACAGCCCTGGGGCCAACGTCCTGACTTTC
CASSLAGNSPGANVLTF
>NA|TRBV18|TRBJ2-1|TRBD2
TGTGCCAGCTCACCGATGCTAGCGGGCTACAATGAGCAGTTCTTC
CASSPMLAGYNEQFF
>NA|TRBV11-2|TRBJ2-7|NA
TGTGCCAGCAGCTTAAGGGGCGAAGGGGCCTACGAGCAGTACTTC
CASSLRGEGAYEQYF
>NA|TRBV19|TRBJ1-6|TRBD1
TGTGCCAGTAGTGAGACAGGGAGGACACCCCTCCACTTT
CASSETGRTPLHF
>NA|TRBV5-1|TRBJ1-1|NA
TGCGCCAGCAGCGTCACTCAGGGGATAGCTGAAGCTTTCTTT
CASSVTQGIAEAFF
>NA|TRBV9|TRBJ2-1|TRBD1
TGTGCCAGCAGCGTAGCTGGAGAGGGGGCGGGCAATGAGCAGTTCTTC
CASSVAGEGAGNEQFF
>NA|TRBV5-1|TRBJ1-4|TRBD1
TGCGCCAGCAGCTTGGTGTGGTCCGGGACAGATAATGAAAAACTGTTTTTT
CASSLVWSGTDNEKLFF
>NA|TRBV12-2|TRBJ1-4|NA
TGTGCAAGTCGCTTCTCAGGGGAGTCTGTGGTTGAAAAACTGTTTTTT
CASRFSGESVVEKLFF
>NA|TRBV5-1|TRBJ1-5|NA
TGCGCCAGCAGCTGGGACGGCAGCAATCAGCCCCAGCATTTT
CASSWDGSNQPQHF
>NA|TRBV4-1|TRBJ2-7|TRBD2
TGCGCCAGCAGCCAAGGACTAGCGATCTACGAGCAGTACTTC
CASSQGLAIYEQYF
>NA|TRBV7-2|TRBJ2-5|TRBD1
TGTGCCAGCAGCTCCGGTTTAGGGACAGGGAGCCAAGAGACCCAGTACTTC
CASSSGLGTGSQETQYF
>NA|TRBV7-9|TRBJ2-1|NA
TGTGCCAGCAGCTTAGCGTGGGCAGGGCTCGACTACAATGAGCAGTTCTTC
CASSLAWAGLDYNEQFF
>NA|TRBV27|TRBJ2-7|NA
TGTGCCAGGCCCTTCGAAGAGCAGTACTTC
CARPFEEQYF
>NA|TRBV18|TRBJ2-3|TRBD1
TGTGCCAGCTCACCACCGAACAGACAGGGGGGCACAGATACGCAGTATTTT
CASSPPNRQGGTDTQYF
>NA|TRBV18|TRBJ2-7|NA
TGTGCCAGCTCACGTGTTGAGGAGGGCTACGAGCAGTACTTC
CASSRVEEGYEQYF
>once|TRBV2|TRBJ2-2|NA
TGTGCCAGCAGTCTTCATGTAACCGGGGAGCTGTTTTTT
CASSLHVTGELFF
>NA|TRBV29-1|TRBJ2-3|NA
TGCAGCGTTGCCGAGGCGTACTGGCAAGATACGCAGTATTTT
CSVAEAYWQDTQYF
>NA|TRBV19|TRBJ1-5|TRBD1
TGTGCCAGTAGAAGGACAGGGAATCAGCCCCAGCATTTT
CASRRTGNQPQHF